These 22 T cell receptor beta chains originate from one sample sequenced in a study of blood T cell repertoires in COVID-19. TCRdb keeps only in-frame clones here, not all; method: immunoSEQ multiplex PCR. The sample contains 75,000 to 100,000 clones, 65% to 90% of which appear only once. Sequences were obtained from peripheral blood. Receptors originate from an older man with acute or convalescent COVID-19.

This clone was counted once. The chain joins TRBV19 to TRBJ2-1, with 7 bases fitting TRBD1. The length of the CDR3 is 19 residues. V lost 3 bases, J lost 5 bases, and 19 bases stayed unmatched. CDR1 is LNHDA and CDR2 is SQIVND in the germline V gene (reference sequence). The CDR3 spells CASSIGAGGGRRTNNEQFF. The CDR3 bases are TGTGCCAGTAGTATTGGGGCAGGGGGTGGTCGCAGAACAAACAATGAGCAGTTCTTC. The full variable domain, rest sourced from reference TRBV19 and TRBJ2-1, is DGGITQSPKYLFRKEGQNVTLSCEQNLNHDAMYWYRQDPGQGLRLIYYSQIVNDFQKGDIAEGYSVSREKKESFPLTVTSAQKNPTAFYLCASSIGAGGGRRTNNEQFFGPGTRLTVL.

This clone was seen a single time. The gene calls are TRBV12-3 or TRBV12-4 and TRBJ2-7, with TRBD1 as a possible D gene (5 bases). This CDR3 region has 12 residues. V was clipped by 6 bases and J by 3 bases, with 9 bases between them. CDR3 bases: TGTGCCAGCAGCGTAGGGGACTACGAGCAGTACTTC. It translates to CASSVGDYEQYF.

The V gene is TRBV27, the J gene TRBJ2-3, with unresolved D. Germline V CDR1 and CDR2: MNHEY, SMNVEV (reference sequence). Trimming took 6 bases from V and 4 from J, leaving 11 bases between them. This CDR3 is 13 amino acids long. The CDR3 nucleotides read TGTGCCAGCAGCTATTACCGGGCAGATACGCAGTATTTT. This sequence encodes CASSYYRADTQYF.

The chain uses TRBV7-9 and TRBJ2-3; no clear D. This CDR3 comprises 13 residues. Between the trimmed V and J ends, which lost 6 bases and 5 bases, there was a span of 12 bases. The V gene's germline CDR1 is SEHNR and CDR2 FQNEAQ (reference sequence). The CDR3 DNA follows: TGTGCCAGCAGTCTTCGACTGGGAGATACGCAGTATTTT. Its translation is CASSLRLGDTQYF.

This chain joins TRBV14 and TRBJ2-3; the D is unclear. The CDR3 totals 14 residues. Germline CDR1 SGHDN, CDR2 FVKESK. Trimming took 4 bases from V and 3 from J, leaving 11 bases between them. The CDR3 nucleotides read TGTGCCAGCAGCCGCACCTTAGCAACAGATACGCAGTATTTT. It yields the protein CASSRTLATDTQYF. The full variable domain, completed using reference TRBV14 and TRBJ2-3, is EAGVTQFPSHSVIEKGQTVTLRCDPISGHDNLYWYRRVMGKEIKFLLHFVKESKQDESGMPNNRFLAERTGGTYSTLKVQPAELEDSGVYFCASSRTLATDTQYFGPGTRLTVL.

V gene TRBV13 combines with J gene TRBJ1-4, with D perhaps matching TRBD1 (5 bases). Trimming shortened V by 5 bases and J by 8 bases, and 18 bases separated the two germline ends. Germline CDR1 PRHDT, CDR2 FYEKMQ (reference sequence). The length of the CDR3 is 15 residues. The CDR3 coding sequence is TGTGCCAGCAGCCTGAGGGACGGAGGGAGGGAAAAACTGTTTTTT. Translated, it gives CASSLRDGGREKLFF.

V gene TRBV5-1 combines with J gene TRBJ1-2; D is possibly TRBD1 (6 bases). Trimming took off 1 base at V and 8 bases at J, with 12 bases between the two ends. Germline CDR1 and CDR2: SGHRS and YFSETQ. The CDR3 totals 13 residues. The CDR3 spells CASSLPPGVGYTF. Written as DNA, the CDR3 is TGCGCCAGCAGCTTGCCCCCAGGGGTCGGCTACACCTTC.

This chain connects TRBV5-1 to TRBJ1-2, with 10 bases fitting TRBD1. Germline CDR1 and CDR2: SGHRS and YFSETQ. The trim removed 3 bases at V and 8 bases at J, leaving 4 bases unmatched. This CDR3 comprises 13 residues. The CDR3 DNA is TGCGCCAGCAGCTGGGGACAGGGGCAAGGCTACACCTTC. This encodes CASSWGQGQGYTF.

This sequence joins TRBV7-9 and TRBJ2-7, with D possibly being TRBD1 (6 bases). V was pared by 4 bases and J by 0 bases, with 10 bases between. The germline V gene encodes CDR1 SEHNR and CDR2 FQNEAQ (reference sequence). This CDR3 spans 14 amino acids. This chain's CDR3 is CASSSPGVSYEQYF. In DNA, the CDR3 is TGTGCCAGCAGCTCTCCAGGGGTCTCCTACGAGCAGTACTTC.

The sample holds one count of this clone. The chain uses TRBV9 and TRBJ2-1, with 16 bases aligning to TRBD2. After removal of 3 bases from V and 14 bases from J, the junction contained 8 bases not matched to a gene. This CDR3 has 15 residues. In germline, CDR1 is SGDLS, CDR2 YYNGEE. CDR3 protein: CASSGLGLAGGHKFF. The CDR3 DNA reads TGTGCCAGCAGCGGCTTGGGACTAGCGGGAGGGCACAAGTTCTTC.

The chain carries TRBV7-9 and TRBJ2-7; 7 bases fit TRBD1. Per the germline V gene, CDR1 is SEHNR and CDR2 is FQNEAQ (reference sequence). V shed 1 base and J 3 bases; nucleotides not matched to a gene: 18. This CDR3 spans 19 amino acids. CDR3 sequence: CASSLDQGEFTETYYEQYF. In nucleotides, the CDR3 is TGTGCCAGCAGCTTAGATCAGGGGGAGTTCACGGAGACGTACTACGAGCAGTACTTC.

The CDR3 loop reads CASSLGLVVADTQYF. The CDR3 DNA is TGTGCCAGCAGCTTAGGGCTGGTGGTGGCAGATACGCAGTATTTT. V is TRBV7-9 and J is TRBJ2-3; no clear D. The CDR3 has 15 residues. Germline CDR1 reads SEHNR; CDR2 reads FQNEAQ (reference sequence). V lost 1 base, J lost 4 bases, and 12 bases lay in between.

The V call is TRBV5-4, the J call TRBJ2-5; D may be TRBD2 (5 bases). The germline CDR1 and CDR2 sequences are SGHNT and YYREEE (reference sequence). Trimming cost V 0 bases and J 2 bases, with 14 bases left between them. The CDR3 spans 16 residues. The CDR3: CASSLAPGYSQETQYF. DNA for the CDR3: TGTGCCAGCAGCTTGGCCCCGGGGTACTCACAAGAGACCCAGTACTTC.

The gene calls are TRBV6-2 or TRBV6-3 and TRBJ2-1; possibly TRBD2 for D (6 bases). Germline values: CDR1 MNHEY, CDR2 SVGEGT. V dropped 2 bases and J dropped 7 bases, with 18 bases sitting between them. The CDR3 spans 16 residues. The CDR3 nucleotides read TGTGCCAGCAGTTACGGGCCCGGACTAACCTGGAATGAGCAGTTCTTC. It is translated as CASSYGPGLTWNEQFF.

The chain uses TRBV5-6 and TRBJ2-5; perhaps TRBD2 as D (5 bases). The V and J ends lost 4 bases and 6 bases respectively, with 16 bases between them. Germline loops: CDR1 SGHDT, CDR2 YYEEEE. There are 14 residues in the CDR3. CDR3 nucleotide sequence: TGTGCCAGCAGCCCCCCCGCTAGCTTCCAGACCCAGTACTTC. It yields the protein CASSPPASFQTQYF.

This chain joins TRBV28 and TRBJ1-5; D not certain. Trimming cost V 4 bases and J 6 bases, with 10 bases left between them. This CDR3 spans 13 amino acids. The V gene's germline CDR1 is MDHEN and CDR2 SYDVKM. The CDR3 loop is CASSSEMRQPQHF. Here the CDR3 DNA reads TGTGCCAGCAGTTCCGAGATGCGTCAGCCCCAGCATTTT.

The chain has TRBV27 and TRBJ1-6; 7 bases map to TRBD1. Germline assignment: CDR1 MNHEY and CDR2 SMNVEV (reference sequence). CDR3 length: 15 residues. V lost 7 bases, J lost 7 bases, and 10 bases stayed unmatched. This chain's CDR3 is CASTPRGAQNSPLHF. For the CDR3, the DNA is TGTGCCAGCACCCCCAGGGGGGCACAGAATTCACCCCTCCACTTT.

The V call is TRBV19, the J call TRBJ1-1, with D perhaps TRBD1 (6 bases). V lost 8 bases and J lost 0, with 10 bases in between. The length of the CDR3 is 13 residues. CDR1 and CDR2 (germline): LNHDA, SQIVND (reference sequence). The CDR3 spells CASSQGMNTEAFF. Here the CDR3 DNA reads TGTGCCAGTTCACAGGGAATGAACACTGAAGCTTTCTTT. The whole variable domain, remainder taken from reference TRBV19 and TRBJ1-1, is DGGITQSPKYLFRKEGQNVTLSCEQNLNHDAMYWYRQDPGQGLRLIYYSQIVNDFQKGDIAEGYSVSREKKESFPLTVTSAQKNPTAFYLCASSQGMNTEAFFGQGTRLTVV.

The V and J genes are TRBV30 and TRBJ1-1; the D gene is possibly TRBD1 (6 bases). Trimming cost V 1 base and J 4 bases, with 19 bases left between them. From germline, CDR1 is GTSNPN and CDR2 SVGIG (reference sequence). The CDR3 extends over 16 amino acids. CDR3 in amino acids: CAWSDSFGGQGTEAFF. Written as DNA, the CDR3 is TGTGCCTGGAGTGACTCCTTCGGGGGGCAGGGCACTGAAGCTTTCTTT. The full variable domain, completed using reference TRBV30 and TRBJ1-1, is SQTIHQWPATLVQPVGSPLSLECTVEGTSNPNLYWYRQAAGRGLQLLFYSVGIGQISSEVPQNLSASRPQDRQFILSSKKLLLSDSGFYLCAWSDSFGGQGTEAFFGQGTRLTVV.

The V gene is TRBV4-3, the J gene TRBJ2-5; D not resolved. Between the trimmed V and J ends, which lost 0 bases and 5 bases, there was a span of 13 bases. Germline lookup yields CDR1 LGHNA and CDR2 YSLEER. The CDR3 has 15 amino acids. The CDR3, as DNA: TGCGCCAGCAGCCAAGACCCTGCAGCCAGGGAGACCCAGTACTTC. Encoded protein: CASSQDPAARETQYF.

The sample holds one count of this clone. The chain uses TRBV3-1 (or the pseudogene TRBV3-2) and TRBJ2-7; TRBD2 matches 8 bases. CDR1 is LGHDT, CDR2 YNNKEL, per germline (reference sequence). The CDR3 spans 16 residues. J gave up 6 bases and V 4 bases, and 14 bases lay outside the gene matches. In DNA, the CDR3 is TGTGCCAGCAGCCCGCCGGGACTAGGCACCGGGGGCGAGCAGTACTTC. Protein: CASSPPGLGTGGEQYF.

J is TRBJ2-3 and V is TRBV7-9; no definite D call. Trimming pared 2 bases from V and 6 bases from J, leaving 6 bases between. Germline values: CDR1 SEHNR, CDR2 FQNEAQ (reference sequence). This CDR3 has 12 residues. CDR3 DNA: TGTGCCAGCAGCTTATGGGCGGATACGCAGTATTTT. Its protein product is CASSLWADTQYF. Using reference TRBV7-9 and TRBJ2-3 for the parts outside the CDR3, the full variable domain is DTGVSQNPRHKITKRGQNVTFRCDPISEHNRLYWYRQTLGQGPEFLTYFQNEAQLEKSRLLSDRFSAERPKGSFSTLEIQRTEQGDSAMYLCASSLWADTQYFGPGTRLTVL.